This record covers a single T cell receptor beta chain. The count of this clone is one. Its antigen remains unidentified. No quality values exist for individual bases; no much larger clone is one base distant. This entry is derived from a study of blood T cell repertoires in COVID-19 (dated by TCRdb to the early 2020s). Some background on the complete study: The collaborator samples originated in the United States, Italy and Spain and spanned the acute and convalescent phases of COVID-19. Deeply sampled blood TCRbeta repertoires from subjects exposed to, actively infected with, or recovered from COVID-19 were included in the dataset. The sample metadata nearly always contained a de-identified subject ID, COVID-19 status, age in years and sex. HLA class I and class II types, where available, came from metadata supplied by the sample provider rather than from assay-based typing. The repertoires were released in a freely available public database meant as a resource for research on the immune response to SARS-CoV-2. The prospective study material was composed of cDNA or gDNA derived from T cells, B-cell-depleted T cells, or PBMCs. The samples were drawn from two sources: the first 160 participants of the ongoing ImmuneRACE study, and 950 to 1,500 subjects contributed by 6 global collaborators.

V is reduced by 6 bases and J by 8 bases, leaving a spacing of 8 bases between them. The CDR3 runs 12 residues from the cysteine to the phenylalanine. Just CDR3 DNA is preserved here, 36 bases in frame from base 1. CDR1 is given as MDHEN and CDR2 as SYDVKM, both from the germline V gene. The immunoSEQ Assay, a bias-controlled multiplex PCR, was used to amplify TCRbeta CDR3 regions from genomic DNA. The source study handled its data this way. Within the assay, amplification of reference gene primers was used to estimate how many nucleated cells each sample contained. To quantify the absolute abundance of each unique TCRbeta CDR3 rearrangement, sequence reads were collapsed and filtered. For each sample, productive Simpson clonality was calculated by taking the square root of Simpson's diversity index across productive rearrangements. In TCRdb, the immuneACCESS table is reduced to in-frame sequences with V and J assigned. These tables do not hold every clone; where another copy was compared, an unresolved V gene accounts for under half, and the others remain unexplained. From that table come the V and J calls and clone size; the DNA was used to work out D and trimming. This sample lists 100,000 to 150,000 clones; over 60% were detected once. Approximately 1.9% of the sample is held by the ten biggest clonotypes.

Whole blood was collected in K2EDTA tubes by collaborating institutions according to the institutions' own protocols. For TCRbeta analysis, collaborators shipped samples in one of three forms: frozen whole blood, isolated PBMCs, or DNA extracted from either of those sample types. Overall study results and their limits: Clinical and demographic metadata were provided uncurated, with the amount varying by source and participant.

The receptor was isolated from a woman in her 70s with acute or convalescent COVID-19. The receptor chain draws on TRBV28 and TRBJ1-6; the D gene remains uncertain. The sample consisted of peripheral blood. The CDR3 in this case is CASREGYSPLHF. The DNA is TGTGCCAGCAGAGAGGGTTATTCACCCCTCCACTTT.